What follows are 19 T cell receptor beta chains derived from one specimen sequenced in a study of T cells after yellow fever vaccination. Each CDR3 protein is one row after TCRdb ran MiXCR on the 5' RACE reads. The sample shows 450,000 to 550,000 distinct CDR3 sequences, about 19% of them seen only once. The specimen comprised PBMCs, sampled 15 days after the yellow fever booster vaccination. These receptors all come from a man younger than 40 who received the YFV17D yellow fever vaccine.

This chain uses TRBV20-1 with TRBJ2-3; maybe TRBD2 (5 bases). CDR1 DFQATT and CDR2 SNEGSKA come from the germline V gene (reference sequence). V was cut by 2 bases and J by 2 bases, with 8 bases left in between. This CDR3 region has 13 residues. The CDR3 region has the DNA TGCAGTGCTAGAACCGGGATCACAGATACGCAGTATTTT. This gives the protein CSARTGITDTQYF.

The chain has TRBV18 and TRBJ2-7; D tentatively reads TRBD1 or TRBD2 (5 bases each). The CDR3 contains 12 residues. Germline CDR1 is KGHSH and CDR2 is LQKENI. The V end was cut by 5 bases, the J end by 5 bases, with 10 bases between. DNA for the CDR3: TGTGCCAGCTCAAATATGGGGGACGAGCAGTACTTC. Protein sequence: CASSNMGDEQYF.

This clonotype came up a few times. The gene calls are TRBV11-2 and TRBJ2-7, with no clear D. The germline gives CDR1 SGHAT, CDR2 FQNNGV. The V end was cut by 5 bases, the J end by 6 bases, with 8 bases between. The CDR3 sequence is 11 residues long. The CDR3 spells CASSRMAEQYF. Written as DNA, the CDR3 is TGTGCCAGCAGCCGGATGGCCGAGCAGTACTTC.

The chain employs TRBV5-1 and TRBJ2-2; possibly TRBD1 for D (5 bases). V was shortened by 0 bases and J by 8 bases, with 14 bases between the two germline ends. Germline V gene lookup returns CDR1 SGHRS and CDR2 YFSETQ. The CDR3 covers 15 residues. The CDR3 spells CASSLGQNKGGELFF. Here the CDR3 DNA reads TGCGCCAGCAGCTTGGGACAGAACAAAGGAGGGGAGCTGTTTTTT.

Ten or more counts support this clonotype. Here the CDR3 reads CASSLTYYEQYF. In nucleotides, the CDR3 is TGTGCCAGCAGTTTGACGTATTACGAGCAGTACTTC. This sequence joins TRBV28 and TRBJ2-7; D gene uncertain. The CDR3 spans 12 residues. With 3 bases removed from V and 4 bases from J, the gap between germline ends came to 7 bases. Per the germline V gene, CDR1 is MDHEN and CDR2 is SYDVKM.

J is TRBJ2-6 and V is TRBV4-3, with D possibly matching TRBD2 (6 bases). CDR1 is LGHNA, CDR2 YSLEER, per germline. V was cut by 0 bases and J by 2 bases, with 14 bases left in between. The CDR3 is 18 amino acids. The CDR3 spells CASSQDLPGGTGANVLTF. CDR3 sequence (DNA): TGCGCCAGCAGCCAAGATTTGCCCGGGGGAACTGGGGCCAACGTCCTGACTTTC.

The V call is TRBV7-8, the J call TRBJ2-1; the match to TRBD2 covers 10 bases. V lost 3 bases to trimming and J lost 1 base; unmatched junction nucleotides: 3. Germline values: CDR1 SGHVS, CDR2 FQNEAQ. The CDR3 has 16 amino acids. CDR3 protein: CASSFWTSGSYNEQFF. The CDR3 DNA sequence: TGTGCCAGCAGCTTCTGGACTAGCGGATCCTACAATGAGCAGTTCTTC.

This clonotype was seen only a few times. The gene calls are TRBV28 and TRBJ2-7, with D hard to call. The germline gives CDR1 MDHEN, CDR2 SYDVKM. The CDR3 has 10 residues. Trimming left V 5 bases short and J 5 bases short, with 4 bases between. The CDR3 region is CASSRNEQYF. The CDR3 region has the DNA TGTGCCAGCAGTAGGAACGAGCAGTACTTC. Together with reference TRBV28 and TRBJ2-7, the CDR3 gives the full variable domain: DVKVTQSSRYLVKRTGEKVFLECVQDMDHENMFWYRQDPGLGLRLIYFSYDVKMKEKGDIPEGYSVSREKKERFSLILESASTNQTSMYLCASSRNEQYFGPGTRLTVT.

This sequence joins TRBV5-6 and TRBJ2-7; D call uncertain. This CDR3 is 13 amino acids long. Germline CDR1 SGHDT, CDR2 YYEEEE. V was cut by 1 base and J by 3 bases, with 8 bases left in between. The CDR3 loop is CASSLIGFYEQYF. In nucleotides, the CDR3 is TGTGCCAGCAGCTTGATAGGGTTCTACGAGCAGTACTTC.

The CDR3 DNA reads as TGTGCCAGCAGGAATGGGGGCCTTAGCACAGATACGCAGTATTTT. It yields the protein CASRNGGLSTDTQYF. The chain combines TRBV28 with TRBJ2-3; a possible D gene is TRBD1 (6 bases). This CDR3 contains 15 residues. V dropped 6 bases and J dropped 0 bases, with 13 bases sitting between them. Germline CDR1 reads MDHEN; CDR2 reads SYDVKM.

The V call is TRBV7-2, the J call TRBJ2-1, with D perhaps matching TRBD2 (6 bases). There are 15 residues in the CDR3. CDR1 SGHTA and CDR2 FQGNSA come from the germline V gene. The V end lost 4 bases, the J end lost 0 bases, and 10 bases lay between the germline ends. In DNA form, the CDR3 reads TGTGCCAGCAGCTCGACTAGTCTCTCCTACAATGAGCAGTTCTTC. Translating it yields CASSSTSLSYNEQFF.

The CDR3 DNA is TGTGCCAGCAGTTTCGAGACAGGGAACACTGAAGCTTTCTTT. It is translated as CASSFETGNTEAFF. The rearrangement links TRBV7-9 to TRBJ1-1; D perhaps matches TRBD1 (6 bases). V was shortened by 6 bases and J by 1 base, with 12 bases between the two germline ends. Germline CDR1 is SEHNR and CDR2 is FQNEAQ (reference sequence). CDR3 length: 14 residues.

The chain uses TRBV12-3 or TRBV12-4 and TRBJ1-3; D is undetermined. V was trimmed by 3 bases and J by 0 bases, leaving 9 bases between them. The CDR3 consists of 15 residues. CDR3 residues: CASSFGSLSGNTIYF. The CDR3, as DNA: TGTGCCAGCAGTTTCGGGAGCCTCTCTGGAAACACCATATATTTT.

This clonotype was recorded a few times. The genes are TRBV12-3 or TRBV12-4 and TRBJ1-2; TRBD1 agrees at 9 bases. The CDR3 consists of 15 residues. V shed 3 bases and J 6 bases; nucleotides not matched to a gene: 8. The CDR3 DNA follows: TGTGCCAGCAGTTTTGGGGGACAGGGACGCAATGGCTACACCTTC. It encodes CASSFGGQGRNGYTF.

The V call is TRBV27, the J call TRBJ2-7; 8 bases line up with TRBD1. Germline CDR1 is MNHEY and CDR2 is SMNVEV (reference sequence). CDR3 length: 16 residues. V dropped 5 bases and J dropped 1; count of bases not matched to a gene: 10. CDR3 in amino acids: CASSPYRQGRSYEQYF. The DNA of the CDR3 is TGTGCCAGCAGTCCCTACCGACAGGGGAGGTCCTACGAGCAGTACTTC.

This clonotype was counted at least ten times. This chain links TRBV5-1 with TRBJ1-2, with TRBD1 as a possible D gene (5 bases). Trimming took 4 bases from V and 2 from J, leaving 18 bases between them. CDR1 and CDR2 from the germline V gene are SGHRS and YFSETQ. CDR3 size: 16 residues. The CDR3 region has the DNA TGCGCCAGCAGCGTAGGGTCCGGGACGGCAAACTATGGCTACACCTTC. This encodes CASSVGSGTANYGYTF.

This clonotype was seen a handful of times. The chain carries TRBV7-2 and TRBJ2-1; weak D call: TRBD2 (6 bases). The CDR3 spans 14 residues. Germline CDR1 reads SGHTA; CDR2 reads FQGNSA. Trimming took 5 bases from V and 3 from J, leaving 11 bases between them. The CDR3, as DNA: TGTGCCAGCAGCACCGCCGGGAGCTACAATGAGCAGTTCTTC. It specifies CASSTAGSYNEQFF.

This chain joins TRBV5-1 and TRBJ2-1, with a tentative D call TRBD2 (5 bases). Germline CDR1 SGHRS, CDR2 YFSETQ. The CDR3 has 11 amino acids. Trimming stripped 7 bases from V and 8 bases from J, with 10 bases between. The CDR3 region has the DNA TGCGCCAGCGGGGAGAGGCATGAGCAGTTCTTC. This codes for CASGERHEQFF.

Ten or more counts support this clonotype. V usage is TRBV6-2 or TRBV6-3 and J usage is TRBJ2-3; 11 positions agree with TRBD2. After removal of 5 bases from V and 3 bases from J, the junction contained 4 bases not matched to a gene. Germline CDR1 reads MNHEY; CDR2 reads SVGEGT. CDR3 length: 15 residues. This CDR3 is CASSEGLADTDTQYF. For the CDR3, the DNA is TGTGCCAGCAGTGAGGGACTAGCGGATACAGATACGCAGTATTTT.